The 3 T cell receptor beta chains listed next were all sequenced from one sample in a study of blood T cell repertoires in COVID-19 (dated by TCRdb to the early 2020s). To prepare the library, the immunoSEQ multiplex PCR assay was applied. Imported from immuneACCESS, the table was reduced by TCRdb to in-frame sequences with V and J called. These copies leave out some clones; in studies compared against another copy, an unresolved V gene accounts for under half, and the cause of the remainder is not known. The sample table holds some 80,000 clones, of which roughly 84% were seen once. Roughly 20% of the sample goes to the ten largest clones. Sequencing was carried out using peripheral blood. These receptors were collected from a woman of 80 years or more in a cohort sampled during active or convalescent COVID-19.

As for this clone: The same CDR3 is also encoded by other DNA sequences in this sample. V is TRBV5-5 and J is TRBJ2-5, with D tentatively TRBD1 (6 bases). The CDR3 extends over 15 amino acids. Trimming removed 2 bases from V and 2 bases from J, with 13 bases in between. The germline CDR1 and CDR2 sequences are SGHKS and YYEKEE (reference sequence). CDR3 in DNA: TGTGCCAGCAGCTTAGGACAGAAAATACAAGAGACCCAGTACTTC. Protein: CASSLGQKIQETQYF. The full variable domain, completed using reference TRBV5-5 and TRBJ2-5, is DAGVTQSPTHLIKTRGQQVTLRCSPISGHKSVSWYQQVLGQGPQFIFQYYEKEERGRGNFPDRFSARQFPNYSSELNVNALLLGDSALYLCASSLGQKIQETQYFGPGTRLLVL.

CDR3 DNA: TGTGCCAGCAGCTCCCTGGACGGGTGGAGGGATGAAAAACTGTTTTTT. It specifies CASSSLDGWRDEKLFF. The V gene is TRBV11-2, the J gene TRBJ1-4; D not resolved. The V and J ends lost 4 bases and 6 bases respectively, with 18 bases between them. From germline, CDR1 is SGHAT and CDR2 FQNNGV. The CDR3 extends over 16 amino acids.

The CDR3 nucleotides read TGTGCCAGCAGCCAAGCAGGGGATATTAACACCATATATTTT. Translated: CASSQAGDINTIYF. This chain connects TRBV3-1 (or the pseudogene TRBV3-2) to TRBJ1-3, with TRBD1 as a possible D gene (6 bases). CDR3 length equals 14 residues. Deletions cut 1 base from V and 7 bases from J, with 11 bases between. Germline CDR1 and CDR2: LGHDT and YNNKEL (reference sequence).